This T cell receptor beta chain comes out of a study of spatial heterogeneity in lung cancer. Trimming cost V 6 bases and J 6 bases, with 9 bases left between them. The CDR3 spans 11 residues. Germline CDR1 and CDR2: MNHEY and SVGAGI. Many counts were recorded for this clonotype. MiXCR was run by TCRdb on the 5' RACE reads, yielding one entry per CDR3 protein. The sample records 25,000 or so distinct CDR3 sequences, around 4.6% being singletons. The time point here: sample taken at primary tumor resection. The sequence came from a male donor with early-stage non-small cell lung cancer. The input for sequencing was PBMCs, taken at surgery. The chain couples TRBV6-5 to TRBJ2-7; D unclear. CDR3 coding DNA: TGTGCCAGCAGCCGCCCCGGCGAGCAGTACTTC. Translating it yields CASSRPGEQYF.